This passage covers 8 T cell receptor beta chains from one sample sequenced in a study of a mutant IDH1 vaccine in newly diagnosed glioma. Their recognized antigens are unknown. Specified time point: week 47, end of study. Every vaccine dose comprised 300 ug of mutant IDH1 20-mer peptide plus topical imiquimod. TCRdb's copy holds only in-frame clones and misses some; the assay was immunoSEQ multiplex PCR. The table lists tens of thousands of clones, roughly four fifths of them singletons. Sequenced material: PBMCs, taken from a glioma patient whose treatment included an IDH1 peptide vaccine. These TCRs come from a man aged 35 to 55 with glioma.

The chain has TRBV7-3 and TRBJ2-7; perhaps TRBD2 as D (6 bases). CDR3 length: 13 amino acids. The germline gives CDR1 SGHTA, CDR2 FQGTGA. V lost 5 bases, J lost 7 bases, and 15 bases lay in between. The CDR3 region has the DNA TGTGCCAGCAGCCAGGGACTCCTCGGGGAGCAGTACTTC. It encodes CASSQGLLGEQYF.

The rearrangement uses TRBV4-2 and TRBJ2-2; D possibly corresponds to TRBD1 (5 bases). In germline, CDR1 is LGHNA, CDR2 YNFKEQ. The CDR3 runs 17 residues. V was shortened by 4 bases and J by 1 base, with 16 bases between the two germline ends. CDR3 loop: CASSLGQEILNTGELFF. CDR3 DNA sequence: TGTGCCAGCAGCCTGGGGCAGGAGATACTGAACACCGGGGAGCTGTTTTTT.

In this sample, this clone turned up once. The rearrangement joins TRBV4-2 to TRBJ1-3, with D perhaps TRBD1 (6 bases). This CDR3 comprises 15 residues. CDR1 LGHNA and CDR2 YNFKEQ come from the germline V gene. Trimming removed 4 bases at V and 0 bases at J, with 10 bases between. The CDR3 sequence is CASSPGQLSGNTIYF. As DNA, the CDR3 is TGTGCCAGCAGCCCCGGACAGCTCTCTGGAAACACCATATATTTT.

The chain uses TRBV10-3 and TRBJ1-5; 8 bases match TRBD1. The CDR3 runs to 16 residues. J lost 7 bases, V lost 4 bases, and 12 bases had no gene match. Germline CDR1 reads ENHRY; CDR2 reads SYGVKD. This CDR3 is CAISGPDRGPGQPQHF. In nucleotides, the CDR3 is TGTGCCATCAGTGGGCCCGACAGGGGCCCCGGGCAGCCCCAGCATTTT.

The V and J genes are TRBV10-1 and TRBJ2-7, with D unresolved. There are 16 residues in the CDR3. Germline V lookup: CDR1 WNHNN, CDR2 SYGVQD (reference sequence). V shed 8 bases and J shed 3 bases, with 23 bases lying between them. The CDR3 region has the DNA TGCGCCAGCCCCAGCCCAGGTTTGCCTTTTGGCTACGAGCAGTACTTC. Its protein is CASPSPGLPFGYEQYF.

The genes are TRBV18 and TRBJ2-7, with D unclear. V shed 0 bases and J shed 7 bases, with 13 bases lying between them. The CDR3 is 14 amino acids. Germline CDR1 and CDR2: KGHSH and LQKENI. CDR3 residues: CASSPPVQAHEQYF. CDR3 nucleotides: TGTGCCAGCTCACCACCGGTTCAGGCTCATGAGCAGTACTTC. The variable domain in full, with the rest retrieved from reference TRBV18 and TRBJ2-7, is NAGVMQNPRHLVRRRGQEARLRCSPMKGHSHVYWYRQLPEEGLKFMVYLQKENIIDESGMPKERFSAEFPKEGPSILRIQQVVRGDSAAYFCASSPPVQAHEQYFGPGTRLTVT.

This clone was found once. The chain links TRBV2 to TRBJ2-3; 10 positions match TRBD2. Germline V gene lookup returns CDR1 SNHLY and CDR2 FYNNEI. The CDR3 sequence is 16 residues long. V lost 8 bases to trimming and J lost 0 bases; unmatched junction nucleotides: 8. In DNA, the CDR3 is TGTGCCAGCGTACTCGGGACTAGCGCTAGCACAGATACGCAGTATTTT. It translates to CASVLGTSASTDTQYF.

The chain uses TRBV29-1 and TRBJ2-7; D is unclear. The ends were cut back, 8 bases at V and 3 bases at J, with 17 bases in the middle. This CDR3 is 13 amino acids long. Germline V CDR1 and CDR2: SQVTM, ANQGSEA. The CDR3 sequence: CSYLSGARYEQYF. In DNA, the CDR3 is TGCAGCTATCTAAGTGGTGCTCGCTACGAGCAGTACTTC.